This section outlines one T cell receptor beta chain sequence together with its context. These data come from a study of tumor-infiltrating lymphocytes in oesophageal squamous cell carcinoma. Germline V gene sequence: CDR1 SGHTA, CDR2 FQGNSA. The CDR3 runs to 15 residues. One entry per CDR3 protein, called by TCRdb with MiXCR from the PCR reads. The sample has roughly 14,000 distinct CDR3 sequences; roughly half are singletons. The source of this sequence is a male donor with esophageal squamous cell carcinoma. This rearrangement joins TRBV7-2 to TRBJ2-5; TRBD2 aligns across 7 bases. Judging by the DNA end, TRBJ2-1 fits better; the J call may be wrong. What was sequenced was blood. DNA for the CDR3: TGTGCCAGCACCCTCCATGCTAGCGGTTACAATGAGCAGTTCTTC. Amino acid sequence: CASTLHASGYNEQFF.